The 31 T cell receptor beta chains reported below all come from one sample, sequenced in a study of T-cell memory formation after mild COVID-19. Each CDR3 protein is one row after TCRdb ran MiXCR on the 5' RACE reads. Here the sample spans just under 150,000 distinct CDR3 sequences, roughly a fifth being singletons. The source material was PBMCs or a T cell subset sorted from them (not recorded which). These receptors were taken from an adult woman who had mild COVID-19 (a few samples of this study predate the infection). Cell type and time point are not known.

Written as DNA, the CDR3 is TGTGCCAGCATTTCGGGTAGCGGAGTCACCGGGGAGCTGTTTTTT. This codes for CASISGSGVTGELFF. The chain combines TRBV5-8 with TRBJ2-2; a weak D match, TRBD2 (6 bases). Per germline, CDR1 SGHTS and CDR2 YDEGEE. The CDR3 extends over 15 amino acids. Trimming removed 6 bases from V and 4 bases from J, with 16 bases in between.

The J gene is TRBJ1-5, the V gene TRBV18, with D perhaps TRBD1 (6 bases). The CDR3 totals 16 residues. The germline V gene has CDR1 KGHSH and CDR2 LQKENI. Trimming cost V 2 bases and J 0 bases, with 11 bases left between them. The CDR3 DNA reads TGTGCCAGCTCACCAGGACAGCCGCATAGCAATCAGCCCCAGCATTTT. This encodes CASSPGQPHSNQPQHF.

This clonotype was recorded a few times. The chain has TRBV7-9 and TRBJ1-1, with unresolved D. Germline loops: CDR1 SEHNR, CDR2 FQNEAQ (reference sequence). This CDR3 has 14 amino acids. The V and J ends lost 2 bases and 6 bases respectively, with 13 bases between them. Here the CDR3 DNA reads TGTGCCAGCAGCTTAATTGCTCCTGCGGCTGAAGCTTTCTTT. Translating it yields CASSLIAPAAEAFF.

V usage is TRBV6-2 or TRBV6-3 and J usage is TRBJ1-1, with no clear D. V lost 0 bases and J lost 1, with 15 bases in between. CDR3 length: 17 residues. Germline V gene data show CDR1 as MNHEY and CDR2 as SVGEGT. CDR3: CASSYSFRRIQNTEAFF. CDR3 nucleotides: TGTGCCAGCAGTTACTCGTTCCGGCGGATCCAGAACACTGAAGCTTTCTTT.

The gene calls are TRBV9 and TRBJ2-1, with 7 bases lining up with TRBD2. The CDR3 loop spans 15 amino acids. Germline V gene lookup returns CDR1 SGDLS and CDR2 YYNGEE. V lost 0 bases to trimming and J lost 3 bases; unmatched junction nucleotides: 3. CDR3 residues: CASSVAQRGYNEQFF. CDR3 sequence (DNA): TGTGCCAGCAGCGTAGCACAGCGGGGCTACAATGAGCAGTTCTTC. Filled out from reference TRBV9 and TRBJ2-1, the complete variable domain reads DSGVTQTPKHLITATGQRVTLRCSPRSGDLSVYWYQQSLDQGLQFLIQYYNGEERAKGNILERFSAQQFPDLHSELNLSSLELGDSALYFCASSVAQRGYNEQFFGPGTRLTVL.

This clonotype was counted only a few times. The chain is built from TRBV7-9 and TRBJ2-7, with 9 nucleotides matching TRBD2. From germline, CDR1 is SEHNR and CDR2 FQNEAQ (reference sequence). This CDR3 spans 15 amino acids. With 5 bases clipped from V and 0 bases from J, the junction kept 5 bases outside the gene matches. Here the CDR3 DNA reads TGTGCCAGCAGCCCAGGACTAGCGAGCTCCTACGAGCAGTACTTC. Encoded protein: CASSPGLASSYEQYF.

V usage is TRBV25-1 and J usage is TRBJ2-3; maybe TRBD1 (6 bases). Germline values: CDR1 MGHDK, CDR2 SYGVNS. V was shortened by 4 bases and J by 3 bases, with 14 bases between the two germline ends. This CDR3 has 15 residues. In DNA, the CDR3 is TGTGCCAGCAGTGCCGGGACACATAGAACAGATACGCAGTATTTT. It specifies CASSAGTHRTDTQYF.

V gene TRBV6-5 combines with J gene TRBJ2-7; maybe TRBD1 (5 bases). The CDR3 is 15 amino acids. From germline, CDR1 is MNHEY and CDR2 SVGAGI. With 6 bases removed from V and 5 bases from J, the gap between germline ends came to 20 bases. The CDR3 sequence is CASRRGHLLAHEQYF. In nucleotides, the CDR3 is TGTGCCAGCAGGCGAGGACACCTCCTCGCGCACGAGCAGTACTTC.

This clonotype was observed a few times. V gene TRBV6-5 combines with J gene TRBJ1-6, with unresolved D. Germline values: CDR1 MNHEY, CDR2 SVGAGI. The V and J ends lost 4 bases and 4 bases respectively, with 14 bases between them. The CDR3 runs to 16 residues. Written as DNA, the CDR3 is TGTGCCAGCAGTTCCGGGTCGAGGGTTTATAATTCACCCCTCCACTTT. Protein sequence: CASSSGSRVYNSPLHF.

In this sample, this clonotype turned up a few times. This chain joins TRBV20-1 and TRBJ2-4, with a possible D match to TRBD2 (5 bases). Germline-derived CDR1 and CDR2 are DFQATT and SNEGSKA (reference sequence). V was clipped by 3 bases and J by 4 bases, with 13 bases between them. This CDR3 has 14 residues. The CDR3 sequence is CSASGGLLKNIQYF. The DNA for the CDR3 is TGCAGTGCTAGTGGAGGTCTGCTTAAAAACATTCAGTACTTC.

This clonotype was counted a few times. The chain joins TRBV15 to TRBJ2-5, with a possible D match to TRBD2 (5 bases). CDR3 size: 18 residues. Germline-derived CDR1 and CDR2 are LNHNV and YYDKDF (reference sequence). V gave up 0 bases and J gave up 7 bases, with 24 bases separating them. DNA for the CDR3: TGTGCCACCAGCAGAGATTCCAGCGGATCACATCATGGAGGGACCCAGTACTTC. It encodes CATSRDSSGSHHGGTQYF.

The V gene is TRBV7-2, the J gene TRBJ2-2; D uncertain. This CDR3 is 13 amino acids long. Trimming removed 1 base at V and 6 bases at J, with 6 bases between. Germline lookup yields CDR1 SGHTA and CDR2 FQGNSA. The CDR3 spells CASSLVRSGELFF. CDR3 DNA sequence: TGTGCCAGCAGCTTAGTACGATCCGGGGAGCTGTTTTTT.

This clonotype was found a few times. This chain links TRBV5-1 with TRBJ2-3, with 8 positions matching TRBD1. The CDR3 runs to 16 residues. The V segment lost 4 bases and the J segment 2 bases; nucleotides outside the gene matches: 9. CDR1 is SGHRS and CDR2 is YFSETQ in the germline V gene. This chain's CDR3 is CASSLGGTGYTDTQYF. DNA for the CDR3: TGCGCCAGCAGCCTAGGTGGGACAGGCTACACAGATACGCAGTATTTT.

This clonotype was recorded a few times. The chain joins TRBV11-2 to TRBJ1-2, with 7 bases matching TRBD1. The V and J ends lost 6 bases and 4 bases, in that order; junction bases with no gene match: 8. This CDR3 spans 14 amino acids. CDR1 is SGHAT, CDR2 FQNNGV, per germline. The CDR3: CASRLQGNSYGYTF. The CDR3 DNA reads as TGTGCCAGCAGATTACAGGGGAATAGCTATGGCTACACCTTC.

The genes are TRBV12-3 or TRBV12-4 and TRBJ1-5, with 12 bases fitting TRBD1. With 7 bases clipped from V and 4 bases from J, the junction kept 5 bases outside the gene matches. The CDR3 has 15 amino acids. The CDR3 loop is CASTGTGGSNQPQHF. The CDR3 nucleotides read TGTGCCAGCACCGGGACAGGGGGCAGTAATCAGCCCCAGCATTTT.

The chain carries TRBV5-1 and TRBJ2-7; a possible D gene is TRBD1 (7 bases). V shed 0 bases and J shed 4 bases, with 20 bases lying between them. Germline V gene lookup returns CDR1 SGHRS and CDR2 YFSETQ. The CDR3 runs 17 residues. The CDR3 sequence: CASSLESAGQRLYEQYF. The CDR3 DNA sequence: TGCGCCAGCAGCTTGGAGAGTGCGGGACAGCGATTGTACGAGCAGTACTTC.

This clonotype was detected a few times. The rearrangement joins TRBV25-1 to TRBJ1-6; 8 bases align to TRBD1. Germline V CDR1 and CDR2: MGHDK, SYGVNS. V shed 4 bases and J 3 bases; nucleotides not matched to a gene: 2. The CDR3 sequence is 15 residues long. The CDR3 DNA reads as TGTGCCAGCAGTGGAGGGACAGGCTATAATTCACCCCTCCACTTT. As protein: CASSGGTGYNSPLHF.

This clonotype has just one count. The V call is TRBV29-1, the J call TRBJ2-1, with D uncertain. Trimming shortened V by 7 bases and J by 3 bases, and 7 bases separated the two germline ends. There are 11 residues in the CDR3. Germline CDR1 reads SQVTM; CDR2 reads ANQGSEA. This CDR3 is CSDRDYNEQFF. DNA for the CDR3: TGCAGCGATAGGGACTACAATGAGCAGTTCTTC.

The chain employs TRBV29-1 and TRBJ2-2; D uncertain. The V gene lost 2 bases and the J gene lost 4 bases, with 8 bases spanning the gap. CDR1 is SQVTM, CDR2 ANQGSEA, per germline. This CDR3 contains 13 residues. The CDR3, as DNA: TGCAGCGTTGAATCCTCTCTCACCGGGGAGCTGTTTTTT. This encodes CSVESSLTGELFF.

V and J are TRBV24-1 and TRBJ1-1; 9 bases fit TRBD1. V shed 7 bases and J 0 bases; nucleotides not matched to a gene: 2. This CDR3 region has 14 residues. Germline CDR1 reads KGHDR; CDR2 reads SFDVKD. CDR3 nucleotides: TGTGCCACCAGCGGACAGGGGATGAACACTGAAGCTTTCTTT. It encodes CATSGQGMNTEAFF.

Only a few counts were recorded for this clonotype. The V call is TRBV20-1, the J call TRBJ1-6, with TRBD1 as a possible D gene (6 bases). The CDR3 is made up of 15 amino acids. In germline, CDR1 is DFQATT, CDR2 SNEGSKA (reference sequence). The V and J ends lost 0 bases and 1 base respectively, with 7 bases between them. CDR3 nucleotide sequence: TGCAGTGCTAGAGACAGGGGTTCCTATAATTCACCCCTCCACTTT. This codes for CSARDRGSYNSPLHF.

Many counts were recorded for this clonotype. This sequence joins TRBV6-5 and TRBJ2-2; D is ambiguous. V lost 0 bases and J lost 1, with 9 bases in between. CDR1 is MNHEY, CDR2 SVGAGI, per germline. The CDR3 spans 16 residues. The CDR3 nucleotides are TGTGCCAGCAGTTACTCCGACATTCTGAACACCGGGGAGCTGTTTTTT. This codes for CASSYSDILNTGELFF.

The genes are TRBV7-8 and TRBJ1-1, with TRBD1 identical over 9 bases. Germline V gene sequence: CDR1 SGHVS, CDR2 FQNEAQ. V gave up 8 bases and J gave up 5 bases; unmatched junction bases: 9. The CDR3 extends over 14 amino acids. The CDR3 DNA follows: TGTGCCAGCGGTAAACAGGGGGCATGGACTGAAGCTTTCTTT. Encoded protein: CASGKQGAWTEAFF.

This clonotype appeared a few times. The chain links TRBV10-3 to TRBJ2-5; D is possibly TRBD1 or TRBD2 (6 bases each). Germline V gene lookup returns CDR1 ENHRY and CDR2 SYGVKD. The CDR3 is 13 amino acids. The germline V and J ends were trimmed by 8 bases and 5 bases, with 15 bases remaining between them. Here the CDR3 DNA reads TGTGCCATCGGAGGGGGGACTGCCGAGACCCAGTACTTC. This encodes CAIGGGTAETQYF.

The J gene is TRBJ2-6, the V gene TRBV27; no definite D call. The CDR3 is made up of 14 amino acids. The V gene lost 5 bases and the J gene lost 0 bases, with 5 bases spanning the gap. CDR1 is MNHEY, CDR2 SMNVEV, per germline (reference sequence). The CDR3 reads CASSHNSGANVLTF. CDR3 sequence (DNA): TGTGCCAGCAGTCATAACTCTGGGGCCAACGTCCTGACTTTC.

V and J are TRBV7-2 and TRBJ1-1, with D unresolved. Trimming took 8 bases from V and 1 from J, leaving 14 bases between them. CDR3 length equals 14 residues. In germline, CDR1 is SGHTA, CDR2 FQGNSA. The chain's CDR3 is CASGGRSSNTEAFF. The CDR3 DNA reads as TGTGCCAGCGGAGGGCGGTCATCGAACACTGAAGCTTTCTTT.

The rearrangement links TRBV24-1 to TRBJ2-7; the match to TRBD1 covers 10 bases. This CDR3 region has 15 residues. Trimming at V came to 3 bases and at J to 3 bases, leaving 4 bases not matched to a gene. CDR1 is KGHDR and CDR2 is SFDVKD in the germline V gene. The CDR3 loop reads CATSDAGQGIYEQYF. In DNA, the CDR3 is TGTGCCACCAGTGATGCGGGACAGGGGATCTACGAGCAGTACTTC.

The chain employs TRBV7-2 and TRBJ2-2; D uncertain. Germline values: CDR1 SGHTA, CDR2 FQGNSA. V was pared by 0 bases and J by 7 bases, with 9 bases between. CDR3 length equals 14 residues. The CDR3 region is CASSLAYKGGELFF. CDR3 DNA: TGTGCCAGCAGCTTAGCCTACAAGGGCGGGGAGCTGTTTTTT.

The J gene is TRBJ2-2, the V gene TRBV7-6; the D is unclear. With 5 bases removed from V and 6 bases from J, the gap between germline ends came to 7 bases. Per germline, CDR1 SGHVS and CDR2 FNYEAQ. This CDR3 spans 12 amino acids. CDR3 amino acids: CASSIPPGELFF. CDR3 DNA sequence: TGTGCCAGCAGCATCCCCCCCGGGGAGCTGTTTTTT.

This chain joins TRBV6-2 or TRBV6-3 and TRBJ2-6; D not certain. With 1 base removed from V and 0 bases from J, the gap between germline ends came to 4 bases. Germline lookup yields CDR1 MNHEY and CDR2 SVGEGT. This CDR3 contains 15 residues. The CDR3 bases are TGTGCCAGCAGTTACTACACCTCTGGGGCCAACGTCCTGACTTTC. Translation: CASSYYTSGANVLTF.

The table lists this clonotype with a few counts. V is TRBV4-2 and J is TRBJ2-5; 9 bases fit TRBD2. Germline CDR1 and CDR2: LGHNA and YNFKEQ. The length of the CDR3 is 17 residues. With 1 base clipped from V and 5 bases from J, the junction kept 11 bases outside the gene matches. The chain's CDR3 is CASSQGVAGDPKETQYF. In DNA, the CDR3 is TGTGCCAGCAGCCAAGGGGTAGCGGGGGACCCAAAGGAGACCCAGTACTTC.